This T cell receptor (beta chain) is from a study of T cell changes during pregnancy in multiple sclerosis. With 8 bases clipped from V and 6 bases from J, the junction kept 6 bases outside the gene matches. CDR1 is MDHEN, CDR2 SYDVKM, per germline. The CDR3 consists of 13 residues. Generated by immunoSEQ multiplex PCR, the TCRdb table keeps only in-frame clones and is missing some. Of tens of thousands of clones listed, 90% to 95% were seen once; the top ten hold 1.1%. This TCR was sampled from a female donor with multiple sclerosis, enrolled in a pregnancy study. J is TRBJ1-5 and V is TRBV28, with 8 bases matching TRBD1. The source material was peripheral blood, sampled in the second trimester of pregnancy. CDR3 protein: CASQTGVRQPQHF. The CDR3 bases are TGTGCCAGCCAGACAGGGGTTCGTCAGCCCCAGCATTTT.